Each of the 31 T cell receptor beta chains below was sequenced from the same sample in a study of CD8+ T cells in alopecia areata. In each case, RNA was isolated and then reverse transcribed into cDNA as the sequencing template. Assay used: immunoSEQ multiplex PCR; TCRdb lists only in-frame clones, some missing. The sample lists 170,000 or so clones; just under 60% were seen once. Sample: CD4+ T cells sorted from blood, taken at week 0. These receptors were obtained from a human donor with alopecia areata.

In its sample, this clone was seen a few times. The CDR3 is CASRVSYEQYF. DNA for the CDR3: TGTGCCAGCAGAGTTTCCTACGAGCAGTACTTC. The V gene is TRBV2, the J gene TRBJ2-7; no reliable D call. Germline CDR1 is SNHLY and CDR2 is FYNNEI. V was shortened by 6 bases and J by 1 base, with 4 bases between the two germline ends. The CDR3 covers 11 residues.

This clone has only a few counts. The chain has TRBV2 and TRBJ2-3, with TRBD2 identical over 7 bases. Germline CDR1 reads SNHLY; CDR2 reads FYNNEI. The trim removed 2 bases at V and 13 bases at J, leaving 9 bases unmatched. The CDR3 totals 13 residues. This CDR3 reads CASSETTGGRKYF. CDR3 DNA sequence: TGTGCCAGCAGTGAAACCACGGGGGGTCGGAAGTATTTT.

This sequence joins TRBV9 and TRBJ1-6; D gene ambiguous. The CDR3 length is 13 residues. In germline, CDR1 is SGDLS, CDR2 YYNGEE. The ends were cut back, 0 bases at V and 6 bases at J, with 4 bases in the middle. CDR3 region: CASSVEGNSPLHF. The DNA of the CDR3 is TGTGCCAGCAGCGTAGAGGGTAATTCACCCCTCCACTTT.

The chain recombines TRBV29-1 with TRBJ1-2; D unresolved. The CDR3 has 12 residues. Trimming left V 2 bases short and J 1 base short, with 5 bases between. Looked up from germline, CDR1 is SQVTM and CDR2 is ANQGSEA. The CDR3 region has the DNA TGCAGCGTTGAACGCGATAACTATGGCTACACCTTC. Translating gives CSVERDNYGYTF. The whole variable domain, remainder taken from reference TRBV29-1 and TRBJ1-2, is SAVISQKPSRDICQRGTSLTIQCQVDSQVTMMFWYRQQPGQSLTLIATANQGSEATYESGFVIDKFPISRPNLTFSTLTVSNMSPEDSSIYLCSVERDNYGYTFGSGTRLTVV.

The chain employs TRBV2 and TRBJ1-5; D remains ambiguous. The germline V gene has CDR1 SNHLY and CDR2 FYNNEI. Deletions cut 5 bases from V and 5 bases from J, with 4 bases between. The CDR3 sequence is 11 residues long. As DNA, the CDR3 is TGTGCCAGCAGTCGGGATCAGCCCCAGCATTTT. Its translation: CASSRDQPQHF. The variable domain in full, completed from reference TRBV2 and TRBJ1-5, reads EPEVTQTPSHQVTQMGQEVILRCVPISNHLYFYWYRQILGQKVEFLVSFYNNEISEKSEIFDDQFSVERPDGSNFTLKIRSTKLEDSAMYFCASSRDQPQHFGDGTRLSIL.

This chain links TRBV18 with TRBJ2-1; D remains ambiguous. Trimming left V 6 bases short and J 6 bases short, with 9 bases between. Germline V CDR1 and CDR2: KGHSH, LQKENI. The CDR3 is 12 amino acids. CDR3 sequence reads: CASSPQPNEQFF. CDR3 coding DNA: TGTGCCAGCTCGCCCCAGCCCAATGAGCAGTTCTTC. Full variable domain (missing parts from reference TRBV18 and TRBJ2-1): NAGVMQNPRHLVRRRGQEARLRCSPMKGHSHVYWYRQLPEEGLKFMVYLQKENIIDESGMPKERFSAEFPKEGPSILRIQQVVRGDSAAYFCASSPQPNEQFFGPGTRLTVL.

This clone was seen only a few times. The chain links TRBV18 to TRBJ2-1, with 12 bases lining up with TRBD2. The CDR3 has 16 amino acids. The J segment lost 0 bases and the V segment lost 6 bases, leaving 3 bases of the junction unmatched. Germline values: CDR1 KGHSH, CDR2 LQKENI. This CDR3 reads CASSGTSGYSYNEQFF. CDR3 nucleotides: TGTGCCAGCTCCGGGACTAGCGGGTACTCCTACAATGAGCAGTTCTTC.

This clone has just one count. CDR3 residues: CASSQGRASDGYTF. DNA of the CDR3: TGTGCCAGCAGCCAAGGCAGGGCTTCGGATGGCTACACCTTC. The J gene is TRBJ1-2, the V gene TRBV4-2; perhaps TRBD1 as D (5 bases). The CDR3 extends over 14 amino acids. V gave up 1 base and J gave up 6 bases, with 12 bases separating them. Germline V gene sequence: CDR1 LGHNA, CDR2 YNFKEQ.

This clone came up once. Other DNA variants within this sample encode the same CDR3. This rearrangement joins TRBV30 to TRBJ1-1; D is ambiguous. Germline V lookup: CDR1 GTSNPN, CDR2 SVGIG (reference sequence). The CDR3 has 13 residues. With 0 bases removed from V and 1 base from J, the gap between germline ends came to 6 bases. CDR3 sequence (DNA): TGTGCCTGGAGTGTACGTCGGAACACTGAAGCTTTCTTT. Protein product: CAWSVRRNTEAFF.

The chain recombines TRBV29-1 with TRBJ1-4; TRBD1 agrees at 7 bases. Germline trimming cut 4 bases from V and 8 bases from J; bases unmatched to any gene: 13. The CDR3 spans 15 residues. CDR1 SQVTM and CDR2 ANQGSEA come from the germline V gene. CDR3 sequence: CSVGQTGTLGEKLFF. CDR3 sequence (DNA): TGCAGCGTTGGCCAGACAGGGACGTTGGGCGAAAAACTGTTTTTT.

This clone was observed at least ten times. V and J are TRBV4-2 and TRBJ1-6; D is possibly TRBD1 (5 bases). Germline CDR1 and CDR2: LGHNA and YNFKEQ. CDR3 size: 15 residues. V lost 1 base and J 1 base, leaving 5 bases between the germline ends. The CDR3 protein is CASSQGGSYNSPLHF. For the CDR3, the DNA is TGTGCCAGCAGCCAAGGGGGGTCCTATAATTCACCCCTCCACTTT.

About this clone: Other DNA sequences of this sample code for an identical CDR3. Here the CDR3 DNA reads TGCGCCAGCAGCGGGGGACAGGGGAATTCACCCCTCCACTTT. Translation gives CASSGGQGNSPLHF. The chain carries TRBV5-1 and TRBJ1-6, with 10 nucleotides matching TRBD1. CDR3 length: 14 amino acids. The germline CDR1 and CDR2 sequences are SGHRS and YFSETQ. Trimming at V came to 4 bases and at J to 7 bases, leaving 2 bases not matched to a gene.

In regard to this clone: Within the sample, other DNA sequences also encode this same CDR3. This sequence joins TRBV29-1 and TRBJ2-2; 9 positions match TRBD1. The CDR3 contains 14 residues. Germline loops: CDR1 SQVTM, CDR2 ANQGSEA. Trimming removed 4 bases from V and 5 bases from J; junction bases left unmatched: 5. The CDR3 loop is CSVGQGGYTGELFF. CDR3 in DNA: TGCAGCGTTGGACAGGGGGGTTATACCGGGGAGCTGTTTTTT.

This clone was found a few times. V usage is TRBV6-6 and J usage is TRBJ1-6; unclear D gene. Germline V gene sequence: CDR1 MNHNY, CDR2 SVGAGI (reference sequence). The CDR3 has 14 amino acids. Trimming stripped 6 bases from V and 5 bases from J, with 11 bases between. The CDR3 DNA sequence: TGTGCCAGCAGGTCCGCACAAAATAATTCACCCCTCCACTTT. It encodes CASRSAQNNSPLHF.

The chain recombines TRBV29-1 with TRBJ1-1, with 7 bases fitting TRBD1. After removal of 5 bases from V and 10 bases from J, the junction contained 4 bases not matched to a gene. Germline CDR1 is SQVTM and CDR2 is ANQGSEA. The CDR3 runs 10 residues. Here the CDR3 reads CSVSDRVAFF. CDR3 in DNA: TGCAGCGTTAGCGACAGGGTAGCTTTCTTT. The full variable domain, rest sourced from reference TRBV29-1 and TRBJ1-1, is SAVISQKPSRDICQRGTSLTIQCQVDSQVTMMFWYRQQPGQSLTLIATANQGSEATYESGFVIDKFPISRPNLTFSTLTVSNMSPEDSSIYLCSVSDRVAFFGQGTRLTVV.

The CDR3 nucleotides are TGTGCCAGCAGCCAAGGAGACAGGGTCTACACTGAAGCTTTCTTT. This gives the protein CASSQGDRVYTEAFF. The chain couples TRBV4-2 to TRBJ1-1, with TRBD1 matching over 7 bases. CDR3 length: 15 residues. V shed 1 base and J 3 bases; nucleotides not matched to a gene: 5. The V gene's germline CDR1 is LGHNA and CDR2 YNFKEQ.

The chain couples TRBV29-1 to TRBJ2-5; D may be TRBD2 (5 bases). Trimming removed 0 bases from V and 5 bases from J, with 13 bases in between. This CDR3 spans 14 amino acids. The V gene's germline CDR1 is SQVTM and CDR2 ANQGSEA. CDR3 region: CSVEDLATGETQYF. The CDR3 DNA reads TGCAGCGTTGAAGATTTGGCAACGGGGGAGACCCAGTACTTC. The complete variable domain, with remaining parts taken from reference TRBV29-1 and TRBJ2-5, reads SAVISQKPSRDICQRGTSLTIQCQVDSQVTMMFWYRQQPGQSLTLIATANQGSEATYESGFVIDKFPISRPNLTFSTLTVSNMSPEDSSIYLCSVEDLATGETQYFGPGTRLLVL.

This clone was observed a few times. This chain uses TRBV5-6 with TRBJ1-1; 7 bases fit TRBD1. V gave up 3 bases and J gave up 5 bases; unmatched junction bases: 13. Germline V gene lookup returns CDR1 SGHDT and CDR2 YYEEEE. This CDR3 contains 16 residues. CDR3 coding DNA: TGTGCCAGCAGCTACCTCTATCGACAGGGAGGGACTGAAGCTTTCTTT. Translated: CASSYLYRQGGTEAFF.

V usage is TRBV6-5 and J usage is TRBJ1-2; TRBD1 is a possible D gene (5 bases). Germline V gene sequence: CDR1 MNHEY, CDR2 SVGAGI. V dropped 5 bases and J dropped 5 bases, with 15 bases sitting between them. This CDR3 has 14 residues. The CDR3 spells CASSAIPGGYGYTF. CDR3 in DNA: TGTGCCAGCAGTGCCATTCCCGGGGGATATGGCTACACCTTC.

The J gene is TRBJ2-5, the V gene TRBV7-9; D unclear. The CDR3 contains 13 residues. Germline V gene data show CDR1 as SEHNR and CDR2 as FQNEAQ (reference sequence). Trimming left V 3 bases short and J 4 bases short, with 9 bases between. The CDR3 here is CASSFSGRETQYF. CDR3 nucleotide sequence: TGTGCCAGCAGCTTTTCAGGTCGAGAGACCCAGTACTTC. The entire variable domain, with the rest obtained from reference TRBV7-9 and TRBJ2-5, is as follows: DTGVSQNPRHKITKRGQNVTFRCDPISEHNRLYWYRQTLGQGPEFLTYFQNEAQLEKSRLLSDRFSAERPKGSFSTLEIQRTEQGDSAMYLCASSFSGRETQYFGPGTRLLVL.

The chain carries TRBV11-3 and TRBJ2-2; a weak D match, TRBD2 (5 bases). Germline CDR1 is SGHNT and CDR2 is YENEEA. The V and J ends lost 1 base and 6 bases respectively, with 9 bases between them. The CDR3 has 14 residues. The chain's CDR3 is CASSLASRSGELFF. CDR3 DNA sequence: TGTGCCAGCAGCTTAGCTAGCCGTTCCGGGGAGCTGTTTTTT.

The chain links TRBV4-1 to TRBJ1-6; D may be TRBD1 (6 bases). This CDR3 is built from 15 residues. Between the trimmed V and J ends, which lost 0 bases and 5 bases, there was a span of 8 bases. CDR1 is MGHRA, CDR2 YSYEKL, per germline. The CDR3 spells CASSQDRTDNSPLHF. The DNA of the CDR3 is TGCGCCAGCAGCCAAGACCGGACAGATAATTCACCCCTCCACTTT.

V and J are TRBV7-2 and TRBJ1-5; 9 bases align to TRBD1. Germline loops: CDR1 SGHTA, CDR2 FQGNSA. Trimming removed 4 bases from V and 6 bases from J; junction bases left unmatched: 7. The CDR3 extends over 15 amino acids. The CDR3 spells CASSSQQGARQPQHF. In DNA form, the CDR3 reads TGTGCCAGCAGCTCCCAACAGGGGGCTCGTCAGCCCCAGCATTTT.

The rearrangement links TRBV13 to TRBJ2-5; D gene uncertain. V dropped 0 bases and J dropped 4 bases, with 3 bases sitting between them. The CDR3 covers 12 residues. Germline V gene data show CDR1 as PRHDT and CDR2 as FYEKMQ (reference sequence). The CDR3 coding sequence is TGTGCCAGCAGCTTAGGAAGAGAGACCCAGTACTTC. The encoded protein is CASSLGRETQYF.

CDR3 coding DNA: TGCAGCGTTGCCAAACCGACGGTCCGGCTGCCGGCTTTCTTT. It encodes CSVAKPTVRLPAFF. The chain employs TRBV29-1 and TRBJ1-1; D is undetermined. Germline V lookup: CDR1 SQVTM, CDR2 ANQGSEA. The V gene lost 4 bases and the J gene lost 11 bases, with 23 bases spanning the gap. This CDR3 is 14 amino acids long.

This clone showed up just a few times. V is TRBV5-1 and J is TRBJ2-7; the D call may be TRBD1 or TRBD2 (5 bases each). Trimming removed 3 bases at V and 3 bases at J, with 13 bases between. The CDR3 is 14 residues long. Germline CDR1 SGHRS, CDR2 YFSETQ. The CDR3 nucleotides read TGCGCCAGCAGCTCGACATCAGGGAGCTACGAGCAGTACTTC. It is translated as CASSSTSGSYEQYF.

The rearrangement uses TRBV5-1 and TRBJ1-4; the match to TRBD1 covers 10 bases. Germline V CDR1 and CDR2: SGHRS, YFSETQ. This CDR3 comprises 15 residues. J was trimmed by 7 bases and V by 0 bases; bases with no gene match: 3. The CDR3 DNA sequence: TGCGCCAGCAGCTTGGTGGACAGGGGGAGTGAAAAACTGTTTTTT. This sequence encodes CASSLVDRGSEKLFF. Full variable domain (remainder filled in from reference TRBV5-1 and TRBJ1-4): KAGVTQTPRYLIKTRGQQVTLSCSPISGHRSVSWYQQTPGQGLQFLFEYFSETQRNKGNFPGRFSGRQFSNSRSEMNVSTLELGDSALYLCASSLVDRGSEKLFFGSGTQLSVL.

The chain recombines TRBV5-1 with TRBJ2-5, with 11 bases matching TRBD2. The V gene end was trimmed by 5 bases and the J gene end by 5 bases; junction bases not matched to a gene: 5. The CDR3 spans 14 residues. Germline CDR1 SGHRS, CDR2 YFSETQ. For the CDR3, the DNA is TGCGCCAGCAGTTACACTAGCGGGGGTGAGACCCAGTACTTC. Translating gives CASSYTSGGETQYF.

The chain employs TRBV9 and TRBJ2-5; D is unclear. This CDR3 contains 13 residues. Trimming removed 1 base from V and 5 bases from J, with 9 bases in between. Per germline, CDR1 SGDLS and CDR2 YYNGEE. The CDR3 sequence: CASSVNPMETQYF. The CDR3 nucleotides read TGTGCCAGCAGCGTAAACCCCATGGAGACCCAGTACTTC.

There are a few counts of this clone. V and J are TRBV29-1 and TRBJ2-1; 8 nucleotides align to TRBD1. V shed 7 bases and J 11 bases; nucleotides not matched to a gene: 13. The CDR3 runs to 13 residues. CDR1 SQVTM and CDR2 ANQGSEA come from the germline V gene. The DNA for the CDR3 is TGCAGCGCGGAGAGGGGGACAGGCGGGCAGCAGTTCTTC. Translated: CSAERGTGGQQFF.

The gene calls are TRBV6-1 and TRBJ2-5; D is possibly TRBD2 (6 bases). V was shortened by 9 bases and J by 10 bases, with 15 bases between the two germline ends. This CDR3 spans 11 amino acids. Germline loops: CDR1 MNHNS, CDR2 SASEGT. The CDR3 protein is CARSPGGDQYF. The CDR3 DNA reads as TGTGCCAGGTCTCCCGGCGGGGACCAGTACTTC.